What follows are 12 T cell receptor beta chains derived from one specimen sequenced in a study of blood T cell repertoires in COVID-19. TCRdb's table, derived via immunoSEQ multiplex PCR, lists solely in-frame clones and lacks some. The sample holds 200,000 to 300,000 clones, 85% to 90% seen once. The material sequenced was peripheral blood. The receptors were sampled from a woman aged 55-70 years with COVID-19, enrolled during active disease.

This clone was observed a handful of times. The chain employs TRBV3-1 (or the pseudogene TRBV3-2) and TRBJ1-1, with D perhaps TRBD1 (6 bases). Trimming took 6 bases from V and 10 from J, leaving 12 bases between them. This CDR3 region has 11 residues. In germline, CDR1 is LGHDT, CDR2 YNNKEL (reference sequence). The CDR3 nucleotides are TGTGCCAGCAGACAACAGGGTAGAGCTTTCTTT. Protein product: CASRQQGRAFF.

The chain uses TRBV15 and TRBJ1-2; no firm D call. This CDR3 comprises 14 residues. CDR1 and CDR2 (germline): LNHNV, YYDKDF (reference sequence). V was pared by 2 bases and J by 2 bases, with 9 bases between. The CDR3 sequence: CATSRLLENYGYTF. CDR3 DNA sequence: TGTGCCACCAGCAGATTATTAGAAAACTATGGCTACACCTTC.

This clone showed up just a few times. The chain couples TRBV30 to TRBJ1-1, with D unresolved. V dropped 2 bases and J dropped 7 bases, with 11 bases sitting between them. In germline, CDR1 is GTSNPN, CDR2 SVGIG (reference sequence). This CDR3 contains 12 residues. The CDR3 loop is CAWSTGRVEAFF. The CDR3 DNA reads TGTGCCTGGAGTACGGGGAGGGTTGAAGCTTTCTTT.

V usage is TRBV19 and J usage is TRBJ1-5, with a possible D match to TRBD1 (5 bases). Between the trimmed V and J ends, which lost 4 bases and 12 bases, there was a span of 13 bases. Germline V gene data show CDR1 as LNHDA and CDR2 as SQIVND (reference sequence). The CDR3 is made up of 12 amino acids. CDR3 DNA: TGTGCCAGTAGTACCGGAGGGGCTATCCAGCATTTT. Residues: CASSTGGAIQHF.

The chain has TRBV7-9 and TRBJ1-2; 10 nucleotides line up with TRBD1. Germline assignment: CDR1 SEHNR and CDR2 FQNEAQ (reference sequence). This CDR3 has 16 residues. V lost 5 bases and J lost 2; bases outside the gene matches: 8. The CDR3 is CASSLSAGQGNYGYTF. As DNA, the CDR3 is TGTGCCAGCAGCCTTAGTGCGGGACAGGGGAACTATGGCTACACCTTC.

This clone came up a few times. V gene TRBV6-5 combines with J gene TRBJ1-2, with TRBD1 matching over 9 bases. The CDR3 spans 12 residues. CDR1 is MNHEY, CDR2 SVGAGI, per germline. The junction had 2 bases not matched to a gene; V was cut back by 5 bases and J by 7 bases. The CDR3 region has the DNA TGTGCCAGCAGTACAGGGGGCGGTGGCTACACCTTC. Translating it yields CASSTGGGGYTF.

The V call is TRBV7-3, the J call TRBJ2-5, with 7 bases matching TRBD1. The CDR3 sequence is 15 residues long. Per germline, CDR1 SGHTA and CDR2 FQGTGA. Trimming at V came to 5 bases and at J to 2 bases, leaving 8 bases not matched to a gene. CDR3 residues: CASSPRTGTQETQYF. The CDR3 bases are TGTGCCAGCAGCCCCCGGACAGGAACGCAAGAGACCCAGTACTTC.

The CDR3 nucleotides read TGTGCCAGCAGCCTAGGACAGGGGGCGCGGGGAGTTCAGCCCCAGCATTTT. It encodes CASSLGQGARGVQPQHF. The rearrangement joins TRBV7-6 to TRBJ1-5; 11 positions match TRBD1. From germline, CDR1 is SGHVS and CDR2 FNYEAQ. The CDR3 has 17 residues. V trimming: 5 bases; J trimming: 6 bases; junction bases outside the gene matches: 12.

The chain employs TRBV6-5 and TRBJ1-2, with TRBD1 matching 10 bases. The germline CDR1 and CDR2 sequences are MNHEY and SVGAGI. V gave up 5 bases and J gave up 2 bases; unmatched junction bases: 5. This CDR3 is built from 15 residues. The DNA of the CDR3 is TGTGCCAGCAGTACCCGGACAGGGGGGAACTATGGCTACACCTTC. Translated, it gives CASSTRTGGNYGYTF.

The chain has TRBV9 and TRBJ2-1; D might be TRBD2 (6 bases). Trimming removed 8 bases from V and 3 bases from J, with 21 bases in between. The CDR3 contains 16 residues. Germline lookup yields CDR1 SGDLS and CDR2 YYNGEE. This CDR3 reads CASGGRGLGLYNEQFF. The CDR3 DNA is TGTGCCAGTGGCGGCCGGGGGTTGGGGCTCTACAATGAGCAGTTCTTC.

The chain recombines TRBV5-1 with TRBJ2-1; D is perhaps TRBD1 (5 bases). The CDR3 length is 15 residues. V was cut by 0 bases and J by 5 bases, with 12 bases left in between. CDR1 and CDR2 (germline): SGHRS, YFSETQ. The CDR3 DNA reads as TGCGCCAGCAGCTTGGTTAGGGGAAGAGACAATGAGCAGTTCTTC. Protein: CASSLVRGRDNEQFF. Variable domain in full (rest from reference TRBV5-1 and TRBJ2-1): KAGVTQTPRYLIKTRGQQVTLSCSPISGHRSVSWYQQTPGQGLQFLFEYFSETQRNKGNFPGRFSGRQFSNSRSEMNVSTLELGDSALYLCASSLVRGRDNEQFFGPGTRLTVL.

The chain couples TRBV19 to TRBJ1-5; weak D call: TRBD1 (5 bases). The CDR3 loop spans 16 amino acids. V was cut by 5 bases and J by 6 bases, with 20 bases left in between. Germline loops: CDR1 LNHDA, CDR2 SQIVND (reference sequence). The CDR3 DNA reads as TGTGCCAGTAGTCCAGGACACGTGGCTAGAAGTCAGCCCCAGCATTTT. Encoded protein: CASSPGHVARSQPQHF.